This record concerns one T cell receptor beta chain sequence. Only a few counts were recorded for this clone. Its antigen specificity is not known. Qualities for individual bases were not recorded, and no much larger clone is one base off. After removal of 4 bases from V and 11 bases from J, the junction retains 12 bases not matched to a gene. The CDR3 covers 14 residues, taking in both the cysteine and the phenylalanine. Just CDR3 DNA is preserved here, 42 bases in frame from base 1. From a lookup of the germline V gene, CDR1 and CDR2 are SGHDT and YYEEEE. This entry comes from a study of control samples from healthy donors and cancer patients (dated by TCRdb to about 2020). The library was prepared using the immunoSEQ multiplex PCR assay. The source is immuneACCESS, and TCRdb retained only in-frame sequences with V and J called. Part of the clones is not carried over; for the studies checked, unresolved V genes explain less than half of this, and the remainder is unexplained. The sample table holds nearly 40,000 clones, of which 80% to 95% were seen once. The ten top clones hold more than 3% of the sample.

The chain uses TRBV5-6 and TRBJ1-1, and 9 junction bases match TRBD1. Sequenced: blood. This receptor was taken from a woman aged 45-60 years in good health. The bases are TGTGCCAGCAGCGTACCACAGGGGGCGCATCGGGCTTTCTTT. It codes for CASSVPQGAHRAFF.